The 31 T cell receptor beta chains listed next were all sequenced from one sample in a study of blood T cell repertoires in COVID-19. Assay: immunoSEQ multiplex PCR; the TCRdb copy retains only in-frame clones and omits some. Altogether roughly 70,000 clones are present, over 75% being singletons, with the ten largest covering roughly 30%. Sequencing was carried out using peripheral blood. These receptors were collected from a woman older than 75 with active or convalescent COVID-19.

This clone was detected once. The V gene is TRBV6-6, the J gene TRBJ1-5, with 7 bases identical to TRBD1. The CDR3 extends over 15 amino acids. J gave up 6 bases and V 8 bases, and 13 bases lay outside the gene matches. Germline V lookup: CDR1 MNHNY, CDR2 SVGAGI (reference sequence). CDR3 residues: CASSTWTGEGQPQHF. CDR3 bases: TGTGCCAGCTCTACGTGGACAGGAGAGGGTCAGCCCCAGCATTTT.

The chain has TRBV27 and TRBJ1-4; TRBD1 matches at 7 bases. The germline gives CDR1 MNHEY, CDR2 SMNVEV (reference sequence). The trim removed 5 bases at V and 2 bases at J, leaving 11 bases unmatched. The CDR3 consists of 17 residues. The CDR3 loop reads CASSPRRGDGTNEKLFF. In nucleotides, the CDR3 is TGTGCCAGCAGTCCACGCAGGGGGGATGGGACTAATGAAAAACTGTTTTTT.

The V and J genes are TRBV11-3 and TRBJ2-3; a weak D match, TRBD1 (5 bases). The V end was cut by 1 base, the J end by 2 bases, with 7 bases between. The CDR3 spans 14 residues. Germline V lookup: CDR1 SGHNT, CDR2 YENEEA. CDR3 bases: TGTGCCAGCAGCTTAGGGACACCCACAGATACGCAGTATTTT. Translated: CASSLGTPTDTQYF. Full variable domain (missing parts from reference TRBV11-3 and TRBJ2-3): EAGVVQSPRYKIIEKKQPVAFWCNPISGHNTLYWYLQNLGQGPELLIRYENEEAVDDSQLPKDRFSAERLKGVDSTLKIQPAELGDSAVYLCASSLGTPTDTQYFGPGTRLTVL.

The rearrangement uses TRBV7-9 and TRBJ2-1, with D perhaps matching TRBD1 (6 bases). Germline V lookup: CDR1 SEHNR, CDR2 FQNEAQ (reference sequence). Trimming shortened V by 5 bases and J by 3 bases, and 17 bases separated the two germline ends. CDR3 length: 16 amino acids. CDR3 coding DNA: TGTGCCAGCAGCCGGGACGGGACATATAGCTACAATGAGCAGTTCTTC. It translates to CASSRDGTYSYNEQFF.

The rearrangement joins TRBV5-1 to TRBJ2-7, with 10 bases lining up with TRBD1. This CDR3 has 14 residues. Germline V gives CDR1 SGHRS, CDR2 YFSETQ. The ends lost 4 bases at V and 3 bases at J; junction bases unmatched: 4. The CDR3 DNA sequence: TGCGCCAGCAGCCTGGGACAGGGGAACTACGAGCAGTACTTC. Translated, it gives CASSLGQGNYEQYF.

This clone occurred once. This chain connects TRBV10-3 to TRBJ2-2, with a possible D match to TRBD1 (5 bases). Germline-derived CDR1 and CDR2 are ENHRY and SYGVKD. V was shortened by 4 bases and J by 8 bases, with 14 bases between the two germline ends. The CDR3 is 14 amino acids. DNA of the CDR3: TGTGCCATCAGTGGAATAGGGGATGCAGGGGAGCTGTTTTTT. It specifies CAISGIGDAGELFF.

V and J are TRBV6-2 or TRBV6-3 and TRBJ1-6, with a weak D call TRBD1 (6 bases). This CDR3 is 15 amino acids long. Germline V CDR1 and CDR2: MNHEY, SVGEGT. The V gene lost 6 bases and the J gene lost 10 bases, with 19 bases spanning the gap. The CDR3 coding sequence is TGTGCCAGCAGCCTCACAGGGCCGCGGCAATCACCCCTCCACTTT. It yields the protein CASSLTGPRQSPLHF.

The CDR3 loop reads CASSLGDSQGHNEQFF. CDR3 in DNA: TGCGCCAGCAGCTTGGGGGACAGTCAGGGGCACAATGAGCAGTTCTTC. This chain connects TRBV5-1 to TRBJ2-1; 7 nucleotides line up with TRBD1. CDR3 length equals 16 residues. Germline-derived CDR1 and CDR2 are SGHRS and YFSETQ. J lost 5 bases, V lost 0 bases, and 8 bases had no gene match.

The chain recombines TRBV30 with TRBJ1-2; possibly TRBD1 for D (5 bases). Trimming stripped 1 base from V and 4 bases from J, with 10 bases between. The CDR3 is 13 residues long. Germline V gives CDR1 GTSNPN, CDR2 SVGIG (reference sequence). The chain's CDR3 is CAWSGQPPYGYTF. The CDR3 region has the DNA TGTGCCTGGAGTGGACAGCCTCCCTATGGCTACACCTTC. The whole variable domain, filled in from reference TRBV30 and TRBJ1-2, reads SQTIHQWPATLVQPVGSPLSLECTVEGTSNPNLYWYRQAAGRGLQLLFYSVGIGQISSEVPQNLSASRPQDRQFILSSKKLLLSDSGFYLCAWSGQPPYGYTFGSGTRLTVV.

The chain joins TRBV7-2 to TRBJ1-2; a possible D gene is TRBD1 (5 bases). The CDR3 covers 13 residues. CDR1 and CDR2 from the germline V gene are SGHTA and FQGNSA. Between the trimmed V and J ends, which lost 5 bases and 3 bases, there was a span of 10 bases. This CDR3 reads CASSTDRYYGYTF. CDR3 bases: TGTGCCAGCAGCACCGACAGATACTATGGCTACACCTTC.

The CDR3 coding sequence is TGTGCCAGCAGCGACCCTCACGGGGGGCTTCTTGGAAACACCATATATTTT. Translating it yields CASSDPHGGLLGNTIYF. The chain has TRBV9 and TRBJ1-3; D might be TRBD1 (6 bases). V was clipped by 3 bases and J by 3 bases, with 19 bases between them. Germline CDR1 reads SGDLS; CDR2 reads YYNGEE. The CDR3 length is 17 residues. Drawing the rest from reference TRBV9 and TRBJ1-3, the complete variable domain is DSGVTQTPKHLITATGQRVTLRCSPRSGDLSVYWYQQSLDQGLQFLIQYYNGEERAKGNILERFSAQQFPDLHSELNLSSLELGDSALYFCASSDPHGGLLGNTIYFGEGSWLTVV.

The chain is built from TRBV6-2 or TRBV6-3 and TRBJ1-5, with a possible D match to TRBD1 (6 bases). V was clipped by 5 bases and J by 1 base, with 18 bases between them. This CDR3 has 17 amino acids. Germline V CDR1 and CDR2: MNHEY, SVGEGT. The CDR3 DNA is TGTGCCAGCAGTACTCGGGGGGCAGGGGCGAGCAATCAGCCCCAGCATTTT. It codes for CASSTRGAGASNQPQHF.

The chain combines TRBV4-3 with TRBJ2-6, with TRBD1 matching over 11 bases. V lost 4 bases, J lost 2 bases, and 4 bases stayed unmatched. This CDR3 has 17 amino acids. Germline V gene lookup returns CDR1 LGHNA and CDR2 YSLEER. DNA of the CDR3: TGCGCCAGCAGCCGCGGGGGACAGGGGGCTGGGGCCAACGTCCTGACTTTC. As protein: CASSRGGQGAGANVLTF.

The chain uses TRBV4-1 and TRBJ2-1, with D tentatively TRBD2 (7 bases). Between the trimmed V and J ends, which lost 4 bases and 3 bases, there was a span of 19 bases. Germline CDR1 MGHRA, CDR2 YSYEKL. This CDR3 contains 17 residues. The DNA for the CDR3 is TGCGCCAGCAGCCCCTCGAGGGGGGGAGTGGGCTACAATGAGCAGTTCTTC. Translated, it gives CASSPSRGGVGYNEQFF.

The chain combines TRBV6-4 with TRBJ1-4, with 7 bases fitting TRBD1. Germline V lookup: CDR1 MRHNA, CDR2 SNTAGT. The CDR3 spans 15 residues. The trim removed 6 bases at V and 8 bases at J, leaving 12 bases unmatched. The CDR3 region is CASSAQGKKGEKLFF. Here the CDR3 DNA reads TGTGCCAGCAGCGCACAGGGGAAAAAAGGAGAAAAACTGTTTTTT.

This chain links TRBV19 with TRBJ1-1; 7 positions match TRBD1. Germline loops: CDR1 LNHDA, CDR2 SQIVND (reference sequence). The CDR3 runs 17 residues. V was clipped by 6 bases and J by 7 bases; unmatched bases: 20. CDR3 in amino acids: CASSPMKTGSGGNEAFF. CDR3 DNA: TGTGCCAGTAGCCCGATGAAGACAGGGTCGGGGGGGAATGAAGCTTTCTTT.

V is TRBV6-2 or TRBV6-3 and J is TRBJ2-7; TRBD2 matches 9 bases. Trimming took 6 bases from V and 4 from J; bases not matched to a gene: 10. The CDR3 covers 15 residues. The germline V gene encodes CDR1 MNHEY and CDR2 SVGEGT. CDR3 in amino acids: CASSKLAGVLYEQYF. DNA for the CDR3: TGTGCCAGCAGCAAGTTAGCGGGGGTTTTGTACGAGCAGTACTTC.

The chain couples TRBV3-1 (or the pseudogene TRBV3-2) to TRBJ2-7; TRBD1 is a possible D gene (5 bases). This CDR3 contains 14 residues. V was cut by 2 bases and J by 2 bases, with 10 bases left in between. The germline CDR1 and CDR2 sequences are LGHDT and YNNKEL (reference sequence). CDR3 amino acids: CASSQRGVTYEQYF. CDR3 bases: TGTGCCAGCAGCCAAAGGGGTGTAACCTACGAGCAGTACTTC.

The rearrangement joins TRBV5-1 to TRBJ2-7; 9 bases match TRBD2. This CDR3 comprises 17 residues. CDR1 SGHRS and CDR2 YFSETQ come from the germline V gene. V lost 0 bases, J lost 0 bases, and 7 bases stayed unmatched. The CDR3 nucleotides read TGCGCCAGCAGCTTGGCCCCCATTAGCGGGGGCTCCTACGAGCAGTACTTC. This codes for CASSLAPISGGSYEQYF.

The V and J genes are TRBV10-1 and TRBJ1-4, with 7 bases lining up with TRBD1. V shed 5 bases, J shed 6 bases, and the junction held 15 bases outside the gene matches. The CDR3 length is 17 residues. Looked up from germline, CDR1 is WNHNN and CDR2 is SYGVQD (reference sequence). The CDR3 coding sequence is TGCGCCAGCAGTATACCCGGGACAGAGAACATCTATGAAAAACTGTTTTTT. Translated: CASSIPGTENIYEKLFF.

This clone turned up a few times. V and J are TRBV7-9 and TRBJ2-5; 10 bases line up with TRBD2. V was pared by 6 bases and J by 5 bases, with 6 bases of the junction left unmatched. CDR1 and CDR2 from the germline V gene are SEHNR and FQNEAQ (reference sequence). The CDR3 length is 14 residues. The CDR3 DNA is TGTGCCAGCAGACGAACTAGCGGGGTGGAGACCCAGTACTTC. Translating it yields CASRRTSGVETQYF.

This chain links TRBV5-1 with TRBJ1-2; 8 nucleotides agree with TRBD1. Germline V gives CDR1 SGHRS, CDR2 YFSETQ. The junction had 10 bases not matched to a gene; V was cut back by 4 bases and J by 8 bases. There are 14 residues in the CDR3. This chain's CDR3 is CASSKSQGAGGYTF. In DNA form, the CDR3 reads TGCGCCAGCAGCAAGAGTCAGGGGGCTGGAGGCTACACCTTC.

A few counts support this clone. The chain has TRBV10-3 and TRBJ2-2, with 8 bases identical to TRBD1. CDR1 and CDR2 from the germline V gene are ENHRY and SYGVKD. The CDR3 contains 14 residues. The V and J ends lost 10 bases and 3 bases, in that order; junction bases with no gene match: 7. The CDR3, as DNA: TGTGCCACCGTGGGACAGGAATACACCGGGGAGCTGTTTTTT. This gives the protein CATVGQEYTGELFF.

The V call is TRBV10-3, the J call TRBJ2-5; D may be TRBD1 (5 bases). This CDR3 contains 12 residues. V was trimmed by 7 bases and J by 3 bases, leaving 9 bases between them. Germline CDR1 is ENHRY and CDR2 is SYGVKD. The CDR3 loop reads CAIKTEEETQYF. The CDR3, as DNA: TGTGCCATCAAGACAGAAGAAGAGACCCAGTACTTC.

The chain has TRBV7-9 and TRBJ2-3, with 9 bases matching TRBD2. The CDR3 loop spans 17 amino acids. V trimming: 5 bases; J trimming: 1 base; junction bases outside the gene matches: 10. Germline-derived CDR1 and CDR2 are SEHNR and FQNEAQ (reference sequence). CDR3 amino acids: CASSPFLIAGGTDTQYF. CDR3 DNA: TGTGCCAGCAGCCCTTTTCTGATAGCGGGGGGCACAGATACGCAGTATTTT.

This sequence joins TRBV27 and TRBJ1-4; 7 bases agree with TRBD1. The germline CDR1 and CDR2 sequences are MNHEY and SMNVEV (reference sequence). The CDR3 length is 14 residues. The V and J ends lost 5 bases and 6 bases, in that order; junction bases with no gene match: 6. Here the CDR3 reads CASSASGGYEKLFF. The CDR3 nucleotides read TGTGCCAGCAGTGCCTCAGGGGGATATGAAAAACTGTTTTTT. The whole variable domain, filled in from reference TRBV27 and TRBJ1-4, reads EAQVTQNPRYLITVTGKKLTVTCSQNMNHEYMSWYRQDPGLGLRQIYYSMNVEVTDKGDVPEGYKVSRKEKRNFPLILESPSPNQTSLYFCASSASGGYEKLFFGSGTQLSVL.

The chain uses TRBV27 and TRBJ1-5; 9 positions match TRBD1. CDR3 length: 17 amino acids. Germline V gene data show CDR1 as MNHEY and CDR2 as SMNVEV (reference sequence). The J segment lost 4 bases and the V segment lost 2 bases, leaving 9 bases of the junction unmatched. The chain's CDR3 is CASSLTYDRGYNQPQHF. In nucleotides, the CDR3 is TGTGCCAGCAGTTTAACCTACGACAGGGGGTATAATCAGCCCCAGCATTTT.

The CDR3: CATSDPGLAGPPDTQYF. CDR3 DNA sequence: TGTGCCACCAGTGACCCAGGACTAGCGGGGCCCCCGGATACGCAGTATTTT. The chain carries TRBV24-1 and TRBJ2-3; TRBD2 aligns across 12 bases. This CDR3 region has 17 residues. Germline trimming cut 4 bases from V and 6 bases from J; bases unmatched to any gene: 10. Germline CDR1 and CDR2: KGHDR and SFDVKD.

V is TRBV15 and J is TRBJ2-1; 10 bases align to TRBD2. Trimming at V came to 1 base and at J to 3 bases, leaving 3 bases not matched to a gene. This CDR3 is 16 amino acids long. Germline assignment: CDR1 LNHNV and CDR2 YYDKDF (reference sequence). The CDR3 loop is CATSRVSGGDYNEQFF. CDR3 nucleotide sequence: TGTGCCACCAGCAGAGTCAGCGGGGGGGACTACAATGAGCAGTTCTTC.

The chain links TRBV15 to TRBJ2-1, with a possible D match to TRBD1 (6 bases). V shed 0 bases and J shed 5 bases, with 11 bases lying between them. The germline V gene encodes CDR1 LNHNV and CDR2 YYDKDF (reference sequence). The CDR3 consists of 15 residues. The CDR3 bases are TGTGCCACCAGCAGAGATGGGGGCCGGGACAATGAGCAGTTCTTC. Protein product: CATSRDGGRDNEQFF. Based on the CDR3 plus reference TRBV15 and TRBJ2-1, the full variable domain is DAMVIQNPRYQVTQFGKPVTLSCSQTLNHNVMYWYQQKSSQAPKLLFHYYDKDFNNEADTPDNFQSRRPNTSFCFLDIRSPGLGDTAMYLCATSRDGGRDNEQFFGPGTRLTVL.

In this sample, this clone turned up a few times. V and J are TRBV30 and TRBJ2-2, with D unresolved. CDR1 is GTSNPN, CDR2 SVGIG, per germline (reference sequence). CDR3 length equals 14 residues. The V end was cut by 2 bases, the J end by 0 bases, with 7 bases between. CDR3 sequence (DNA): TGTGCCTGGAGTCGGGTTGCGAACACCGGGGAGCTGTTTTTT. Its translation: CAWSRVANTGELFF.